One and the same sample provided the 17 T cell receptor beta chains below, sequenced in a study of T cell changes during pregnancy in multiple sclerosis (dated by TCRdb to between 2018 and 2021). The library was produced with the immunoSEQ multiplex PCR assay. The table was pulled from immuneACCESS by TCRdb, which kept in-frame rearrangements only. Such tables lose some clones; where checked, under half of the loss comes from unresolved V genes, and the rest has no known cause. This sample holds about 79,000 clones; over 85% were observed only once. Approximately 0.79% of the sample is held by the ten biggest clonotypes. The material was peripheral blood, obtained in the second trimester of pregnancy. These receptor sequences come from a female donor in good health, enrolled as a control in a pregnancy study.

This chain joins TRBV5-1 and TRBJ1-1, with D tentatively TRBD1 (5 bases). Germline V gene data show CDR1 as SGHRS and CDR2 as YFSETQ. The V gene lost 0 bases and the J gene lost 4 bases, with 13 bases spanning the gap. There are 15 residues in the CDR3. Written as DNA, the CDR3 is TGCGCCAGCAGCTTGGGCCCGGTCCAGGGCACTGAAGCTTTCTTT. The encoded protein is CASSLGPVQGTEAFF.

The rearrangement uses TRBV11-2 and TRBJ2-3, with 8 bases matching TRBD2. Germline V gene sequence: CDR1 SGHAT, CDR2 FQNNGV. The CDR3 extends over 14 amino acids. J lost 6 bases, V lost 1 base, and 3 bases had no gene match. CDR3 loop: CASSLAVAGDTQYF. Here the CDR3 DNA reads TGTGCCAGCAGCTTAGCTGTAGCGGGGGATACGCAGTATTTT.

The chain links TRBV27 to TRBJ1-1; 7 nucleotides line up with TRBD1. Germline V lookup: CDR1 MNHEY, CDR2 SMNVEV (reference sequence). CDR3 length: 12 residues. The trim removed 2 bases at V and 11 bases at J, leaving 5 bases unmatched. CDR3 DNA sequence: TGTGCCAGCAGTTTAAGACAGGGTCGGGCTTTCTTT. This encodes CASSLRQGRAFF.

This clone was seen once. The rearrangement joins TRBV29-1 to TRBJ2-3, with D maybe TRBD1 (6 bases). The V gene's germline CDR1 is SQVTM and CDR2 ANQGSEA. The CDR3 consists of 14 residues. Trimming pared 5 bases from V and 3 bases from J, leaving 15 bases between. CDR3 in amino acids: CSVPVGRGTDTQYF. CDR3 DNA sequence: TGCAGCGTTCCAGTGGGCAGGGGAACAGATACGCAGTATTTT.

The chain has TRBV7-9 and TRBJ1-2; 10 nucleotides match TRBD1. V lost 3 bases, J lost 4 bases, and 5 bases stayed unmatched. There are 15 residues in the CDR3. Per the germline V gene, CDR1 is SEHNR and CDR2 is FQNEAQ (reference sequence). The CDR3 spells CASSLGTGVGYGYTF. CDR3 coding DNA: TGTGCCAGCAGCTTGGGGACAGGGGTGGGCTATGGCTACACCTTC.

The chain employs TRBV4-1 and TRBJ2-1, with D perhaps matching TRBD1 (5 bases). With 0 bases removed from V and 8 bases from J, the gap between germline ends came to 14 bases. There are 15 residues in the CDR3. Looked up from germline, CDR1 is MGHRA and CDR2 is YSYEKL. CDR3 protein: CASSQDQGVWYEQFF. Written as DNA, the CDR3 is TGCGCCAGCAGCCAAGATCAAGGGGTTTGGTATGAGCAGTTCTTC.

The chain joins TRBV19 to TRBJ2-1, with D maybe TRBD1 (6 bases). V lost 3 bases to trimming and J lost 5 bases, with 14 bases between them. Germline V lookup: CDR1 LNHDA, CDR2 SQIVND (reference sequence). CDR3 length equals 15 residues. The CDR3 DNA sequence: TGTGCCAGTAGTATTAGTCAGGGGCCCCACAATGAGCAGTTCTTC. The encoded protein is CASSISQGPHNEQFF.

The chain carries TRBV5-4 and TRBJ1-1; weak D call: TRBD1 (5 bases). V was pared by 6 bases and J by 0 bases, with 12 bases between. This CDR3 contains 14 residues. Germline CDR1 SGHNT, CDR2 YYREEE (reference sequence). The CDR3 DNA reads as TGTGCCAGCACCCCGGGGGGGATGAACACTGAAGCTTTCTTT. It yields the protein CASTPGGMNTEAFF.

The chain links TRBV5-1 to TRBJ1-6; no reliable D call. V gave up 4 bases and J gave up 0 bases, with 11 bases separating them. Germline CDR1 is SGHRS and CDR2 is YFSETQ. There are 16 residues in the CDR3. The CDR3 protein is CASSVGWSSYNSPLHF. The CDR3 DNA is TGCGCCAGCAGCGTAGGTTGGAGCTCCTATAATTCACCCCTCCACTTT.

The genes are TRBV2 and TRBJ2-5; 9 bases are a match to TRBD1. The CDR3 spans 15 residues. The germline gives CDR1 SNHLY, CDR2 FYNNEI. J was trimmed by 5 bases and V by 6 bases; bases with no gene match: 10. CDR3 residues: CASSPGTGFSETQYF. The DNA for the CDR3 is TGTGCCAGCAGCCCCGGGACAGGGTTTTCGGAGACCCAGTACTTC.

The chain recombines TRBV2 with TRBJ2-7, with TRBD1 identical over 10 bases. V shed 7 bases, J shed 7 bases, and the junction held 13 bases outside the gene matches. The CDR3 runs 15 residues. Germline CDR1 is SNHLY and CDR2 is FYNNEI. The CDR3 region is CASNDRRQGAGEQYF. The CDR3 region has the DNA TGTGCCAGCAACGATAGGAGACAGGGGGCGGGGGAGCAGTACTTC.

The chain has TRBV6-4 and TRBJ1-1; 9 nucleotides align to TRBD1. This CDR3 is 14 amino acids long. The ends lost 6 bases at V and 7 bases at J; junction bases unmatched: 9. Germline V CDR1 and CDR2: MRHNA, SNTAGT. The CDR3 region is CASRAKQGAGEAFF. CDR3 in DNA: TGTGCCAGCAGGGCAAAACAGGGGGCTGGTGAAGCTTTCTTT.

The rearrangement links TRBV4-1 to TRBJ1-2; a weak D match, TRBD1 (5 bases). The V gene's germline CDR1 is MGHRA and CDR2 YSYEKL. This CDR3 comprises 14 residues. The ends were cut back, 0 bases at V and 4 bases at J, with 9 bases in the middle. Written as DNA, the CDR3 is TGCGCCAGCAGCCAAGAGGTACAGGTCTATGGCTACACCTTC. It encodes CASSQEVQVYGYTF.

The V gene is TRBV7-9, the J gene TRBJ2-7, with D possibly being TRBD2 (6 bases). The germline V gene has CDR1 SEHNR and CDR2 FQNEAQ (reference sequence). V was trimmed by 1 base and J by 5 bases, leaving 21 bases between them. This CDR3 spans 17 amino acids. The CDR3 is CASSLVSGRGGLNEQYF. Written as DNA, the CDR3 is TGTGCCAGCAGCTTAGTGTCGGGTAGGGGAGGCCTTAACGAGCAGTACTTC.

The chain employs TRBV7-9 and TRBJ2-2, with a weak D call TRBD2 (5 bases). CDR1 and CDR2 from the germline V gene are SEHNR and FQNEAQ (reference sequence). Trimming cost V 5 bases and J 6 bases, with 10 bases left between them. This CDR3 has 13 residues. CDR3 coding DNA: TGTGCCAGCAGCGTGGGAGCGTCCGGGGAGCTGTTTTTT. It yields the protein CASSVGASGELFF.

This chain joins TRBV9 and TRBJ1-2; no clear D. Per the germline V gene, CDR1 is SGDLS and CDR2 is YYNGEE. Deletions cut 0 bases from V and 4 bases from J, with 13 bases between. The CDR3 covers 15 residues. The CDR3 region is CASSVGTVLSYGYTF. The CDR3 coding sequence is TGTGCCAGCAGCGTAGGAACAGTACTTTCCTATGGCTACACCTTC.

This rearrangement joins TRBV7-9 to TRBJ2-5, with 7 positions matching TRBD2. In germline, CDR1 is SEHNR, CDR2 FQNEAQ (reference sequence). Germline trimming cut 6 bases from V and 4 bases from J; bases unmatched to any gene: 5. The length of the CDR3 is 13 residues. This CDR3 reads CASRRGEGETQYF. The DNA for the CDR3 is TGTGCCAGCAGACGGGGGGAAGGAGAGACCCAGTACTTC. Filled out from reference TRBV7-9 and TRBJ2-5, the complete variable domain reads DTGVSQNPRHKITKRGQNVTFRCDPISEHNRLYWYRQTLGQGPEFLTYFQNEAQLEKSRLLSDRFSAERPKGSFSTLEIQRTEQGDSAMYLCASRRGEGETQYFGPGTRLLVL.